The T cell receptor (beta chain) described here comes from a study of T-cell reconstitution after alpha-beta-depleted transplantation in children. General study results and limits: From newly produced T cells came most of the T-cell counts and diversity one year after transplant. Several hundred rapidly expanded clones from non-depleted graft cells reportedly supplied alpha-beta T cells about two months post-transplant. After transplant, high TCRbeta diversity at day 60 in some patients arose from surviving recipient T cells and thymic progenitors.

Unique molecular identifiers were incorporated when the TCRbeta library was constructed. TCRdb itself ran the PCR reads through MiXCR, one entry per CDR3 protein. The table lists just under 350,000 distinct CDR3 sequences, about 17% of them singletons. The CDR3 consists of 14 residues. Germline V CDR1 and CDR2: ENHRY, SYGVKD. Between the trimmed V and J ends, which lost 6 bases and 0 bases, there was a span of 8 bases. This clonotype is a singleton in its sample. The target antigen is unknown. The chain links TRBV10-3 to TRBJ2-2; no clear D. Source: PBMCs, mostly from graft donor cells, taken 360 days after TCRalphabeta/CD19-depleted stem cell transplant. This receptor was taken from a male patient aged 2-9 years who had a stem cell transplant for acute lymphoblastic leukemia, so the T cells may come from the graft donor. The CDR3 DNA reads TGTGCCATCAGGGAAACCCCGAACACCGGGGAGCTGTTTTTT. It encodes CAIRETPNTGELFF.